This T cell receptor beta chain was identified during a study of patients and donors after allogeneic stem cell transplantation. TCRdb re-called the RT-PCR reads with MiXCR, one entry per CDR3 protein. The sample has 84,000 or so distinct CDR3 sequences, around 49% seen once. Germline V CDR1 and CDR2: DFQATT, SNEGSKA (reference sequence). The CDR3 is 15 amino acids. Trimming cost V 0 bases and J 3 bases, with 14 bases left between them. The source material was blood, either unsorted or a sorted T cell fraction (not recorded which). The chain uses TRBV20-1 and TRBJ1-1; no clear D. The TCR originated in a human donor who was either an allogeneic HSCT recipient or a stem cell or donor lymphocyte infusion donor (not recorded which). It is not recorded whose cells these are; they may come from a transplant donor. Written as DNA, the CDR3 is TGCAGTGCTAGAGAAGGAGCAGAGATATACACTGAAGCTTTCTTT. It specifies CSAREGAEIYTEAFF.